This T cell receptor beta chain comes out of a study of cytomegalovirus exposure and HLA in healthy donors (dated by TCRdb to between 2016 and 2019). Study-level background: An earlier analysis of approximately 550 of the donors reported approximately 300 Gb of sequence data and around 120 million unique TCR beta sequences from 190 million or so T cells. The study used immunosequencing to profile the T cell repertoires of approximately 630 subjects and linked those repertoires to cytomegalovirus serostatus. To study patterns of TCR occurrence, a later analysis re-analyzed previously published TCR beta repertoires from 666 donors and added high-resolution HLA genotyping. To predict cytomegalovirus infection status, the study combined high-throughput TCR immunosequencing, statistical association of individual TCRs with disease status, and machine learning. Among the roughly 400 genotyped donors, 75% to 90% belonged to the genetic ancestry cluster associated with self-reported Caucasian donors. A later genetic analysis used genome-wide SNP genotypes for about 55% of the 666 donors, treating that subset as a discovery cohort. Roughly 300 gigabases of sequencing data and 70 million to 85 million unique TCR sequences were included in an early release covering under 650 HLA-typed donors. Donor age, sex, ethnicity and CMV serostatus were compiled alongside the repertoire data. Typing coverage varied by locus: roughly 629-640 donors for A, B, C, DRB1 and DQB1; roughly 560 for DQA1; more than 600 for DPA1; under 490 for DPB1. Besides the first cohort of 666 subjects, a separate validation cohort made up of 120 different subjects was used. In the later analysis, no new phenotypic data were used to find candidate immune exposures; instead, reliance was placed on TCR beta sequences and their occurrence across donors. An earlier analysis of 587 of the donors applied high-throughput TCR beta sequencing to assess whether each TCR beta V gene segment acted as functional or pseudogenic. All discovery cohort repertoires had been generated on a single sequencing platform. Both class I and class II loci were covered by HLA typing, at four-digit resolution. The study aimed to test whether cataloging public T cell receptors could reveal signatures of past pathogen exposure. Roughly five DR-DQ haplotypes were handled as single units for association and clustering because linkage in the cohort was strong. Among 300 to 450 genotyped donors of the cohort, an average of roughly 240,000 unique TCR beta nucleotide sequences were sequenced per donor, about a sixth of them non-productive. Summary of the overall study and its limitations: A later analysis associated roughly 17,000 TCR beta sequences with specific HLA alleles at a false discovery rate of 0.05. According to the authors, the approach could potentially be generalized to other disease states and immunological phenotypes. Three of the identified cytomegalovirus-associated TCR beta chains were confirmed in vitro to be specific for cytomegalovirus antigens. In a later genetic analysis, fewer N-insertions in productive TCRs were reported among donors in an Asian-associated ancestry cluster than the 666-donor mean. A group of highly shared sequence variants was considered likely to be a technical artifact of the sequencing pipeline. Across donors, most TCR sequences were observed very rarely, whereas some public TCRs were present in many individuals. Because counts were too low, 15 to 20 rarely observed V segments, including chromosome 9 orphons, were excluded from the earlier analysis of a few hundred of the donors. The cohort was sequenced for TCR beta chains only, and without alpha or paired-chain data the features that could be detected were limited. A further reported finding was that TCR beta sequences accurately predicted the HLA-A and HLA-B alleles for most subjects in the first cohort. Linkage disequilibrium might explain the correlated functional status among segregating V segments, but an unknown experimental factor could not be ruled out. The classifier was reported to diagnose cytomegalovirus status with high specificity and sensitivity in both the original cohort and the validation cohort. Assigning TCR associations to individual alleles was difficult when HLA alleles, especially DR and DQ, strongly co-occurred. Because HLA typing was unavailable for some donors at each locus, only the typed subset was used in association tests. An earlier analysis of some 590 of the donors showed that most TCR beta V segments appeared in productive rearrangements either about 87% or about 30% of the time, which broadly matched IMGT annotations. In a later analysis, most CMV-associated TCR beta chains were found to appear HLA-restricted, with HLA associations seemingly driven largely by CMV exposure. In a later analysis, several top co-occurrence clusters were reported to appear linked to parvovirus B19, influenza, CMV and Epstein-Barr virus. Some IMGT-functional V segments, including TRBV6-2 and TRBV6-3, could not be told apart with the 87-base-pair reads, so those segments were excluded. Sequencing depth was assumed to be roughly uniform across donors in the presence/absence analyses, though that assumption may not hold. A later genetic analysis associated a missense DCLRE1C variant with V-gene and J-gene trimming of TCR beta chains, and an independent cohort replicated the association. In a later analysis, HLA-associated TCR beta chains showed more clonal expansion and lower generation probabilities than non-associated chains that were equally common. The study listed 150 to 200 TCR beta chains as associated with cytomegalovirus. CMV serostatus was the only immune exposure information available for the cohort. According to a later analysis, TCR association rates differed among HLA loci, with DRB1 alleles showing the most associated TCRs and HLA-C alleles showing the fewest.

Points on this clone: Its antigen is still unknown. Base qualities are not at hand, and no much larger clone is one base apart.

The cohort comprised fewer than 750 healthy bone marrow donors. At the time of sampling, every cohort member was nominally healthy, though immune exposures that went unrecorded were likely present. The donor tested CMV seropositive and was one of the 289 seropositive cohort members. A peripheral blood sample was collected from each donor, and TCR beta sequencing was performed on peripheral blood mononuclear cells. The Qiagen DNeasy Blood Extraction Kit was used to extract genomic DNA from the blood cell samples. The CDR3, cysteine through phenylalanine, is 17 amino acids long. Just CDR3 DNA is preserved here, 51 bases in frame from base 1. V is pruned by 6 bases and J by 0 bases, leaving 13 bases of the junction without a gene match. CDR1 LNHDA and CDR2 SQIVND were looked up in the germline V gene (reference sequence). The library relied on the immunoSEQ multiplex PCR assay. The multiplex PCR relied on a mix of 60 forward primers for TCR Vbeta segments and 13 reverse primers for TCR Jbeta segments. The CDR3 region of rearranged TCR beta genes was amplified from genomic DNA with a multiplex PCR assay. The Illumina HiSeq System was used to sequence the amplified TCR beta libraries as 87-base-pair reads. The original methods were these. In a later analysis, 70 million to 95 million unique TCR beta chains were counted across the approximately 620 repertoires, and about 9.9 million of these chains were shared by at least two donors. To remove PCR and sequencing errors, raw reads were error-corrected and collapsed into unique sequences using a nearest-neighbor algorithm that merged closely related sequences. To assign V, D and J gene segments, CDR3 sequences were aligned to IMGT reference sequences. For a sequence to be retained, a match of at least six nucleotides to both a V gene segment and a J gene segment was required. A rearrangement was called productive if the CDR3 had no stop codons and remained in frame with V and J, and every other rearrangement was called non-productive. Following IMGT convention, CDR3 was defined as the stretch from the second conserved V-encoded cysteine to the conserved J-encoded phenylalanine. The earlier analysis of fewer than 700 of the donors excluded sequences that lacked an unambiguous match to a single V gene segment. An earlier analysis of several hundred of the donors classified V segments as functional when productive rearrangements were above 56.7% and as segregating when the standard deviation between donors was above 5%. A statistical classification framework was built for diagnosing cytomegalovirus status from the catalog of TCR beta chain sequences. In a later analysis, TCR nucleotide sequences were compared against IMGT/GENE-DB human TR gene sequences so that V and J genes could be assigned. The TCRdist pipeline was used in a later analysis to assign CDR3 sequences and most-parsimonious VDJ recombination scenarios. In a later analysis, each TCR beta chain was defined by its CDR3 amino acid sequence together with its V-gene family, and reads without a unique V-gene family were excluded. As a way to deal with suspected cross-contamination and a sequencing artifact, a later analysis dropped 640 or so nucleotide sequences that were highly shared and had low generation probability. In a later analysis, a clonal expansion index for each public chain was calculated from normalized within-repertoire ranks of inferred template counts. Generation probabilities in a later analysis came from a VDJ recombination model fitted to out-of-frame rearrangements, and those results were checked against IGoR. A later analysis scored TCR-TCR, TCR-HLA and TCR-CMV co-occurrence with hypergeometric tests, applying a repertoire-size bias correction to TCR pairs. False discovery rates were estimated in a later analysis by permuting HLA or CMV assignments 20 times. A later analysis grouped co-occurring TCRs with DBSCAN, adding TCRdist sequence similarity when clustering within HLA-allele-positive subsets. Repertoires with fewer than 30,000 or more than 120,000 public chains, plus five repertoires with anomalous nucleotide sharing, were excluded from co-occurrence clustering. In its TCRdb copy, this immuneACCESS table keeps in-frame sequences only and misses some clones. Where compared with another copy, unresolved V genes explain less than half of these, and the others have no known cause. That table gives V, J and clone size, and the DNA gave D and trimming. Across this sample there are about 120,000 clones, with around 80% seen only once. The ten largest make up 2.7% of the sample.

Here the chain combines TRBV19 and TRBJ1-1, with 7 bases matching TRBD1. Sequenced: PBMCs. The clonotype comes from a woman in her thirties or forties in good health and CMV-seropositive. The CDR3 region has the sequence CASSQGTVTYMNTEAFF. Here is the DNA: TGTGCCAGTAGCCAGGGGACAGTAACTTACATGAACACTGAAGCTTTCTTT.